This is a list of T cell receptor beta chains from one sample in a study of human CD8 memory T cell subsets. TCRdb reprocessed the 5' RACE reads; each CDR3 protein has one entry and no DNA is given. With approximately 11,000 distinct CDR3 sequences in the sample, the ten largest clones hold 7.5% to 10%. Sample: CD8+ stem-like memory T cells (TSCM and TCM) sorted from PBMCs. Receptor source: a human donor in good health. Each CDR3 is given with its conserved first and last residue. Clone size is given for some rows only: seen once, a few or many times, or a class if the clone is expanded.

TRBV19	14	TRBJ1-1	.	CASSTIGTDPEAFF
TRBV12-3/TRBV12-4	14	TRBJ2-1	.	CASSLELAGDEQFF
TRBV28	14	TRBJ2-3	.	CASSLVSNTDTQYF
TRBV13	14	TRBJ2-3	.	CASSLGGPTDTQYF
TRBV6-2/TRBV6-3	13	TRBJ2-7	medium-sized	CASSYFGSYEQYF
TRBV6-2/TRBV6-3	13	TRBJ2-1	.	CASGPTIANEQFF
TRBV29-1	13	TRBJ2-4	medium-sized	CSVEVGTENIQYF
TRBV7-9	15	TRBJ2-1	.	CASSLGTSEYNEQFF
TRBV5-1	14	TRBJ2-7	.	CASSPMGDSYEQYF
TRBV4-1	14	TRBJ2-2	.	CASSQGWNTGELFF
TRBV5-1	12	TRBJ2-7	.	CASSPGGLEQYF
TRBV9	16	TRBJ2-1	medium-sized	CASSESGNRGHNEQFF
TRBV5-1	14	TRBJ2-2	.	CASSGTVNTGELFF
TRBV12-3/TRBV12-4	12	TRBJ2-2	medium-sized	CASSVYTGELFF
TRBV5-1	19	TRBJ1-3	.	CASSLAGDRHVTTGNTIYF
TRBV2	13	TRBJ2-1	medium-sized	CASRTSGYQEQFF
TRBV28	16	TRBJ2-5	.	CASSLLGLAGEETQYF
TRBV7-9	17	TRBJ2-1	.	CASSFDGGPSSYNEQFF
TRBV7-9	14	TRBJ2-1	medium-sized	CASSSPYSYNEQFF
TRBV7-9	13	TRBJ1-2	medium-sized	CASSATGGNGYTF
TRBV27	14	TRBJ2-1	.	CASSLAGDYNEQFF
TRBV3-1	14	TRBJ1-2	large	CASSPGQGTDGYTF
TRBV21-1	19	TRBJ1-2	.	CASSKQRDTPRGAHYGYTF
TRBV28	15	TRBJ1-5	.	CASSLGQGYRQPQHF
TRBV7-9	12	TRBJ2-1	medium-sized	CASSLAGDGPFF
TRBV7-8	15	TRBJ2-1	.	CASSFSGGAGNEQFF
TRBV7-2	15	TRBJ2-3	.	CASSLAGGTADTQYF
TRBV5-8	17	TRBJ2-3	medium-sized	CASSADIGTVSVDTQYF
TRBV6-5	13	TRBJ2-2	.	CASSYRLNGELFF
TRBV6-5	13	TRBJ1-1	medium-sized	CASSVGGYTEAFF
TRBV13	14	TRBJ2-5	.	CASSSADEWETQYF
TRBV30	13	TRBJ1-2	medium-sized	CAWRGNANYGYTF
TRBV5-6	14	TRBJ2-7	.	CASSLVESSYEQYF
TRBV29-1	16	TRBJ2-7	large	CSVEKVGWQGGNEQYF
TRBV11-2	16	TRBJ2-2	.	CASSLVTGSGAGELFF
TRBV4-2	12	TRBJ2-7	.	CASSSDSYEQYF
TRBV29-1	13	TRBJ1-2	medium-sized	CSVEWGREFGYTF
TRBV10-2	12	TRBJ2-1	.	CASSDRADEQFF
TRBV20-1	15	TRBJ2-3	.	CSARDTGGWSDTQYF
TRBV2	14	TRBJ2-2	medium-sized	CASSEGSETGELFF
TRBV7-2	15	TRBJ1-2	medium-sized	CASSLAGQGMGGYTF
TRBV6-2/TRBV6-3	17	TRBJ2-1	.	CASSYSSTGPAYNEQFF
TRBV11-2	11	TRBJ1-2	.	CASSQGRFYTF
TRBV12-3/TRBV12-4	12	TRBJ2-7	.	CASGPSRYEQYF
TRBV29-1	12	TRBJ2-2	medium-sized	CSGTGNTGELFF
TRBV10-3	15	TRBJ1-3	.	CAISESETARNTIYF
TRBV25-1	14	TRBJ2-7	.	CASSEWGRVDEQYF
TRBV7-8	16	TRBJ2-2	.	CASSQGLAGGIGELFF
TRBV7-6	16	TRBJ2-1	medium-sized	CASSLEGAPSYNEQFF
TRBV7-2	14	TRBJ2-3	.	CASSLEVSTDTQYF
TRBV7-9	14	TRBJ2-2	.	CASSSVFGTGELFF
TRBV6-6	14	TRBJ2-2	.	CASSYVQNTGELFF
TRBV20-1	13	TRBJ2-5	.	CSANRDYQETQYF
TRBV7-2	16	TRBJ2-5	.	CASSLSGGALEETQYF
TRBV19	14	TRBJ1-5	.	CASSIGSTHRPQHF
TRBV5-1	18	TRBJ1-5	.	CASSLDGQGVNSNQPQHF
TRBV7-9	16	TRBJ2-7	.	CASSPPETGGWSEQYF